The source of this T cell receptor beta chain is a study of blood T cells in healthy people across ages. Trimming shortened V by 1 base and J by 4 bases, and 13 bases separated the two germline ends. Per germline, CDR1 MNHEY and CDR2 SVGAGI. CDR3 length: 16 amino acids. A second 7 to 11 cycle PCR used barcoded and J-beta primers. TCRdb passed the 5' RACE reads through MiXCR, listing each CDR3 protein once. Of 790,000 or so distinct CDR3 sequences in the sample, roughly 56% were seen once. The donors, aged about 6 to 100, were healthy Caucasians from Russia. The material sequenced was blood. The rearrangement uses TRBV6-5 and TRBJ1-4; D is perhaps TRBD1 (6 bases). This clonotype originated in a man aged 35 to 55 in good health. The CDR3 is CASSYLPGQNNEKLFF. The CDR3 DNA follows: TGTGCCAGCAGTTACTTACCTGGACAGAATAATGAAAAACTGTTTTTT.